This TCR beta chain originates from a study of blood T cell repertoires in COVID-19 (TCRdb year 2020). Concerning the study at large: The collaborator samples originated in the United States, Italy and Spain and spanned the acute and convalescent phases of COVID-19. The prospective study material was composed of cDNA or gDNA derived from T cells, B-cell-depleted T cells, or PBMCs. Deeply sampled blood TCRbeta repertoires from subjects exposed to, actively infected with, or recovered from COVID-19 were included in the dataset. A freely available public database, intended as a resource for researchers studying the immune response to SARS-CoV-2, is where the repertoires were released. The samples were drawn from the first 160 participants of the ongoing ImmuneRACE study and from over 950 subjects provided by 6 global collaborators. The sample metadata nearly always contained a de-identified subject ID, COVID-19 status, age in years and sex. Where available, HLA class I and class II types were obtained from metadata supplied by the sample provider rather than from assay-based typing.

Ends trimmed: V by 4 bases, J by 3 bases; bases unmatched to a gene: 4. Reading from cysteine to phenylalanine, the CDR3 counts 15 amino acids. Only CDR3 DNA remains: 45 bases, in frame from the first base. Reading the germline V gene gives CDR1 MDHEN and CDR2 SYDVKM. The immunoSEQ Assay, a bias-controlled multiplex PCR, was used to amplify TCRbeta CDR3 regions from genomic DNA. In the paper's pipeline: The number of nucleated cells in each sample was estimated by amplification of reference gene primers within the assay. To quantify the absolute abundance of each unique TCRbeta CDR3 rearrangement, sequence reads were collapsed and filtered. For each sample, productive Simpson clonality was calculated as the square root of Simpson's diversity index over productive rearrangements. Held by TCRdb, this immuneACCESS table contains in-frame sequences only and omits some clones. Under half of the omission traces to an unresolved V gene where checked; the cause of the rest is unknown. V, J and clone size were drawn from that table, and D and trimming were deduced from the DNA. The sample profile shows 150,000 to 200,000 clones; just under 85% of them were found once. The biggest ten clones account for 22% of the sample.

Overall results and qualifications from the work: How much clinical and demographic metadata was included differed by source and by participant, and the metadata was provided uncurated.

Collaborating institutions collected whole blood in K2EDTA tubes following their own protocols. For TCRbeta analysis, collaborator samples were shipped as frozen whole blood, as isolated PBMCs, or as DNA extracted from either sample type. With respect to this clone: No cognate antigen has been identified for it. Within one base of it there is no much larger clone, and no base qualities were kept.

What was sequenced was peripheral blood. This receptor was taken from a woman at least 80 years old with acute or convalescent COVID-19. The chain was built from TRBV28 and TRBJ1-3; the junction holds 9 bases that match TRBD1. The DNA sequence is TGTGCCAGCAGTTCCCGACAGGGGGTTGGAAACACCATATATTTT. Its product reads: CASSSRQGVGNTIYF.